These 25 T cell receptor beta chains were sequenced from one sample in a study of cytomegalovirus exposure and HLA in healthy donors. The study ran its PCR with 60 Vbeta and 13 Jbeta primers. The method was immunoSEQ multiplex PCR; TCRdb's version includes in-frame clones alone and lacks a portion of them. Of some 240,000 clones listed, more than 75% are singletons. Specimen: PBMCs. These receptors all come from a male donor in good health and CMV-seronegative.

As for this clone: In the same sample, other DNA sequences code for this CDR3. The J gene is TRBJ1-5, the V gene TRBV6-5; 9 nucleotides match TRBD1. Germline trimming cut 4 bases from V and 4 bases from J; bases unmatched to any gene: 5. The CDR3 spans 15 residues. Germline loops: CDR1 MNHEY, CDR2 SVGAGI. CDR3 nucleotide sequence: TGTGCCAGCAGTTGGGGACAGGGTCCTAATCAGCCCCAGCATTTT. Translating gives CASSWGQGPNQPQHF.

This rearrangement joins TRBV5-1 to TRBJ2-5; D is undetermined. Trimming stripped 2 bases from V and 2 bases from J, with 7 bases between. Germline CDR1 reads SGHRS; CDR2 reads YFSETQ. CDR3 length: 13 amino acids. The CDR3 reads CASSFGPQETQYF. The DNA of the CDR3 is TGCGCCAGCAGCTTTGGGCCTCAAGAGACCCAGTACTTC.

The sample holds a few counts of this clone. The chain combines TRBV6-1 with TRBJ1-1; D perhaps matches TRBD1 (6 bases). The germline CDR1 and CDR2 sequences are MNHNS and SASEGT. Trimming removed 4 bases at V and 3 bases at J, with 9 bases between. This CDR3 has 13 residues. The CDR3 DNA is TGTGCCAGCAGTGTACAGGGCTACACTGAAGCTTTCTTT. Encoded protein: CASSVQGYTEAFF.

This clone has a handful of counts. Here the CDR3 DNA reads TGTGCCAGCAGTTGGACTAGCGGCTCCTACGAGCAGTACTTC. This codes for CASSWTSGSYEQYF. The chain carries TRBV27 and TRBJ2-7; the match to TRBD2 covers 10 bases. V was clipped by 4 bases and J by 0 bases; unmatched bases: 0. The CDR3 is 14 residues long. Germline CDR1 and CDR2: MNHEY and SMNVEV (reference sequence).

The chain couples TRBV19 to TRBJ2-5; D is unclear. Trimming took off 3 bases at V and 4 bases at J, with 9 bases between the two ends. The CDR3 has 13 residues. The germline gives CDR1 LNHDA, CDR2 SQIVND (reference sequence). The CDR3 sequence is CASSMRSTETQYF. The CDR3 region has the DNA TGTGCCAGTAGTATGAGGAGTACAGAGACCCAGTACTTC.

The chain has TRBV25-1 and TRBJ2-2, with D perhaps matching TRBD2 (6 bases). Looked up from germline, CDR1 is MGHDK and CDR2 is SYGVNS. Trimming took off 1 base at V and 4 bases at J, with 7 bases between the two ends. This CDR3 spans 14 amino acids. DNA of the CDR3: TGTGCCAGCAGTGAATCGGGGGTCACCGGGGAGCTGTTTTTT. Translated, it gives CASSESGVTGELFF.

The chain carries TRBV29-1 and TRBJ1-2, with 7 positions matching TRBD1. J gave up 2 bases and V 7 bases, and 4 bases lay outside the gene matches. From germline, CDR1 is SQVTM and CDR2 ANQGSEA. This CDR3 region has 12 residues. The CDR3 spells CSANRGNYGYTF. In nucleotides, the CDR3 is TGCAGCGCAAACAGGGGCAACTATGGCTACACCTTC.

The rearrangement uses TRBV28 and TRBJ2-4, with TRBD1 matching over 8 bases. After removal of 6 bases from V and 9 bases from J, the junction contained 22 bases not matched to a gene. Germline V CDR1 and CDR2: MDHEN, SYDVKM. CDR3 size: 18 residues. CDR3 DNA sequence: TGTGCCAGCAGCTTTACTCAGGGGGCAGGTGGATCCCAAAGCATTCAGTACTTC. Translating gives CASSFTQGAGGSQSIQYF.

V usage is TRBV23-1 and J usage is TRBJ2-7; D is undetermined. TRBV23-1 is marked as an open reading frame, function uncertain. Trimming cost V 1 base and J 4 bases, with 17 bases left between them. The CDR3 sequence is 16 residues long. CDR3 nucleotides: TGCGCCAGCAGTCAATGGGCCCCCACCGCAGGTTACGAGCAGTACTTC. Amino acids: CASSQWAPTAGYEQYF.

The V and J genes are TRBV5-1 and TRBJ1-5; D gene unclear. V shed 4 bases and J shed 9 bases, with 17 bases lying between them. The CDR3 is made up of 14 amino acids. Per germline, CDR1 SGHRS and CDR2 YFSETQ. The CDR3 coding sequence is TGCGCCAGCAGCCCTAGAGGGCCAGAGGGGCCCCAGCATTTT. Translated: CASSPRGPEGPQHF.

This clone is a singleton in its sample. This chain connects TRBV14 to TRBJ2-7; D not certain. Germline CDR1 SGHDN, CDR2 FVKESK. Trimming took off 1 base at V and 5 bases at J, with 9 bases between the two ends. The CDR3 extends over 13 amino acids. Here the CDR3 reads CASSQVVENEQYF. Written as DNA, the CDR3 is TGTGCCAGCAGCCAAGTTGTCGAGAACGAGCAGTACTTC. The whole variable domain, filled in from reference TRBV14 and TRBJ2-7, reads EAGVTQFPSHSVIEKGQTVTLRCDPISGHDNLYWYRRVMGKEIKFLLHFVKESKQDESGMPNNRFLAERTGGTYSTLKVQPAELEDSGVYFCASSQVVENEQYFGPGTRLTVT.

Regarding this clone: Germline and junction disagree at one end, which may indicate a read error. This chain uses TRBV5-6 with TRBJ1-1, with 7 bases aligning to TRBD1. Germline values: CDR1 SGHDT, CDR2 YYEEEE. This CDR3 has 15 amino acids. CDR3 loop: CASSLMGRGNSEAFF. CDR3 DNA: TGTGCCAGCAGCTTGATGGGCAGGGGGAACTCTGAAGCTTTCTTT.

This chain connects TRBV15 to TRBJ1-1; D gene uncertain. The CDR3 has 15 residues. Per the germline V gene, CDR1 is LNHNV and CDR2 is YYDKDF (reference sequence). V was trimmed by 1 base and J by 1 base, leaving 10 bases between them. The CDR3 DNA follows: TGTGCCACCAGCAGAGGGAGCGCTGGGAACACTGAAGCTTTCTTT. Amino acids: CATSRGSAGNTEAFF.

This chain joins TRBV5-1 and TRBJ2-3; D might be TRBD1 (5 bases). Germline-derived CDR1 and CDR2 are SGHRS and YFSETQ. The V gene lost 0 bases and the J gene lost 11 bases, with 10 bases spanning the gap. This CDR3 has 12 residues. CDR3 sequence: CASSLEGGQQYF. In DNA form, the CDR3 reads TGCGCCAGCAGCTTGGAGGGCGGACAGCAGTATTTT.

The V gene is TRBV27, the J gene TRBJ1-6; D possibly corresponds to TRBD1 (5 bases). Trimming took 10 bases from V and 2 from J, leaving 12 bases between them. CDR1 and CDR2 from the germline V gene are MNHEY and SMNVEV (reference sequence). The CDR3 is made up of 14 amino acids. The CDR3 DNA follows: TGTGCCACCCAACAGGCACCCTATAATTCACCCCTCCACTTT. It encodes CATQQAPYNSPLHF.

The chain employs TRBV29-1 and TRBJ1-1, with a possible D match to TRBD1 (6 bases). This CDR3 spans 11 amino acids. V was shortened by 8 bases and J by 3 bases, with 10 bases between the two germline ends. The V gene's germline CDR1 is SQVTM and CDR2 ANQGSEA. CDR3 DNA: TGCAGCACCCGGACAGACACTGAAGCTTTCTTT. Its protein product is CSTRTDTEAFF. The full variable domain, with the rest looked up from reference TRBV29-1 and TRBJ1-1, is SAVISQKPSRDICQRGTSLTIQCQVDSQVTMMFWYRQQPGQSLTLIATANQGSEATYESGFVIDKFPISRPNLTFSTLTVSNMSPEDSSIYLCSTRTDTEAFFGQGTRLTVV.

This chain links TRBV9 with TRBJ1-5; TRBD1 aligns across 8 bases. The V gene end was trimmed by 5 bases and the J gene end by 1 base; junction bases not matched to a gene: 5. This CDR3 is built from 15 residues. Germline V gene data show CDR1 as SGDLS and CDR2 as YYNGEE. The CDR3 is CASRPTGGSNQPQHF. The CDR3 region has the DNA TGTGCCAGCAGGCCTACAGGGGGAAGCAATCAGCCCCAGCATTTT. Combining the CDR3 with reference TRBV9 and TRBJ1-5 gives the whole variable domain DSGVTQTPKHLITATGQRVTLRCSPRSGDLSVYWYQQSLDQGLQFLIQYYNGEERAKGNILERFSAQQFPDLHSELNLSSLELGDSALYFCASRPTGGSNQPQHFGDGTRLSIL.

This rearrangement joins TRBV5-1 to TRBJ1-3; weak D call: TRBD1 (5 bases). The length of the CDR3 is 15 residues. Trimming left V 10 bases short and J 0 bases short, with 17 bases between. Germline CDR1 SGHRS, CDR2 YFSETQ. CDR3 sequence: CAGASGGGSGNTIYF. In nucleotides, the CDR3 is TGCGCCGGGGCTTCGGGCGGGGGCTCTGGAAACACCATATATTTT.

This clone appeared a single time. This sequence joins TRBV19 and TRBJ2-1; 8 nucleotides match TRBD2. CDR3 length: 16 residues. The V gene's germline CDR1 is LNHDA and CDR2 SQIVND (reference sequence). Unmatched junction bases numbered 5, after V lost 1 base and J lost 3 bases. For the CDR3, the DNA is TGTGCCAGTAGTATAGTAGCGGGACTACTCTACAATGAGCAGTTCTTC. The encoded protein is CASSIVAGLLYNEQFF.

This chain uses TRBV19 with TRBJ1-2; 8 bases are a match to TRBD1. The CDR3 is made up of 13 amino acids. The germline V gene encodes CDR1 LNHDA and CDR2 SQIVND (reference sequence). The trim removed 5 bases at V and 4 bases at J, leaving 3 bases unmatched. CDR3 region: CASSPGTGYGYTF. The CDR3 DNA reads TGTGCCAGTAGTCCCGGGACAGGCTATGGCTACACCTTC.

This clone was counted many times. The gene calls are TRBV10-3 and TRBJ1-1; D ambiguous. This CDR3 is 12 amino acids long. The V gene lost 6 bases and the J gene lost 5 bases, with 10 bases spanning the gap. Germline V lookup: CDR1 ENHRY, CDR2 SYGVKD. CDR3 residues: CAIRERGTEAFF. The CDR3 nucleotides read TGTGCCATCAGGGAGAGAGGGACTGAAGCTTTCTTT.

This clone was detected a few times. The chain carries TRBV4-2 and TRBJ2-7; TRBD2 agrees at 7 bases. CDR3 length: 18 residues. J was trimmed by 2 bases and V by 0 bases; bases with no gene match: 13. Germline CDR1 and CDR2: LGHNA and YNFKEQ. As DNA, the CDR3 is TGTGCCAGCAGCCAAGATCCGGGGGGTCGGCGGGTTACCTACGAGCAGTACTTC. This codes for CASSQDPGGRRVTYEQYF.

The chain uses TRBV7-6 and TRBJ2-1; the match to TRBD2 covers 10 bases. Germline V gene data show CDR1 as SGHVS and CDR2 as FNYEAQ. The CDR3 extends over 18 amino acids. Germline trimming cut 2 bases from V and 0 bases from J; bases unmatched to any gene: 7. The CDR3 protein is CASSLFVLAGASYNEQFF. The CDR3 DNA sequence: TGTGCCAGCAGCTTATTCGTCCTAGCGGGGGCCTCCTACAATGAGCAGTTCTTC.

Worth noting for this clone: One junction end does not reproduce the germline sequence, and a read error may be involved. The rearrangement joins TRBV7-7 to TRBJ1-4, with D unresolved. The CDR3 covers 14 residues. Germline V gives CDR1 SSHAT, CDR2 FNYEAQ (reference sequence). The DNA of the CDR3 is TGTGCTAGCAGCTACTCCCAGAACAGTGAAAAACTGTTTTTT. Protein sequence: CASSYSQNSEKLFF.

The chain uses TRBV2 and TRBJ2-4; D is unresolved. Trimming left V 2 bases short and J 7 bases short, with 3 bases between. Germline CDR1 reads SNHLY; CDR2 reads FYNNEI. This CDR3 spans 11 amino acids. The CDR3, as DNA: TGTGCCAGCAGTGAACAGAACATTCAGTACTTC. Its translation: CASSEQNIQYF.